Presented here are 10 T cell receptor beta chains from one specimen sequenced in a study of blood T cell repertoires in COVID-19. The table came from immunoSEQ multiplex PCR; TCRdb's copy has only in-frame clones and leaves some out. The sample holds roughly 130,000 clones, about 90% seen once. The specimen was peripheral blood. These receptors were taken from a man in his sixties with active or convalescent COVID-19.

The chain carries TRBV19 and TRBJ1-1, with D possibly TRBD1 on 5 matching bases. CDR1 is LNHDA, CDR2 SQIVND, per germline (reference sequence). The length of the CDR3 is 16 residues. Trimming took 3 bases from V and 1 from J, leaving 15 bases between them. The CDR3 sequence is CASSISLQVRNTEAFF. Here the CDR3 DNA reads TGTGCCAGTAGTATCTCTCTACAGGTGAGGAACACTGAAGCTTTCTTT. Complete variable domain (other parts from reference TRBV19 and TRBJ1-1): DGGITQSPKYLFRKEGQNVTLSCEQNLNHDAMYWYRQDPGQGLRLIYYSQIVNDFQKGDIAEGYSVSREKKESFPLTVTSAQKNPTAFYLCASSISLQVRNTEAFFGQGTRLTVV.

A few counts support this clone. CDR3 DNA sequence: TGCAGCGTTGGTGACGGACAGATCTACAATGAGCAGTTCTTC. Its translation: CSVGDGQIYNEQFF. V and J are TRBV29-1 and TRBJ2-1, with D possibly matching TRBD1 (6 bases). CDR1 SQVTM and CDR2 ANQGSEA come from the germline V gene. Deletions cut 4 bases from V and 3 bases from J, with 13 bases between. The CDR3 has 14 residues.

The V gene is TRBV18, the J gene TRBJ2-7, with D unresolved. In germline, CDR1 is KGHSH, CDR2 LQKENI. The CDR3 spans 17 residues. V was shortened by 2 bases and J by 1 base, with 18 bases between the two germline ends. The CDR3 bases are TGTGCCAGCTCACCAAAAGTCGTAAGGAGTCCTTCCTACGAGCAGTACTTC. This translates into CASSPKVVRSPSYEQYF. Variable domain in full (rest from reference TRBV18 and TRBJ2-7): NAGVMQNPRHLVRRRGQEARLRCSPMKGHSHVYWYRQLPEEGLKFMVYLQKENIIDESGMPKERFSAEFPKEGPSILRIQQVVRGDSAAYFCASSPKVVRSPSYEQYFGPGTRLTVT.

The V call is TRBV28, the J call TRBJ2-1; the D gene is possibly TRBD2 (5 bases). V lost 5 bases to trimming and J lost 4 bases, with 12 bases between them. Germline-derived CDR1 and CDR2 are MDHEN and SYDVKM. The CDR3 consists of 14 residues. CDR3 region: CASSLRVWYNEQFF. The CDR3, as DNA: TGTGCCAGCAGTCTGAGGGTTTGGTACAATGAGCAGTTCTTC.

The chain uses TRBV7-8 and TRBJ1-2; TRBD1 matches at 7 bases. Losses at the gene ends were 8 bases for V and 5 bases for J; bases not matched to a gene: 11. CDR3 length equals 14 residues. CDR1 and CDR2 (germline): SGHVS, FQNEAQ. The CDR3 protein is CASALPGRGYGYTF. The DNA for the CDR3 is TGTGCCAGCGCTCTACCAGGCAGGGGGTATGGCTACACCTTC.

The chain employs TRBV7-9 and TRBJ1-1; 11 positions match TRBD1. Germline lookup yields CDR1 SEHNR and CDR2 FQNEAQ (reference sequence). J gave up 10 bases and V 5 bases, and 9 bases lay outside the gene matches. The CDR3 consists of 14 residues. CDR3 in amino acids: CASSAAGTGGRAFF. The CDR3 nucleotides read TGTGCCAGCAGCGCCGCCGGGACAGGGGGAAGAGCTTTCTTT.

This clone was seen just once. The chain has TRBV18 and TRBJ2-1; 7 bases line up with TRBD2. Germline CDR1 and CDR2: KGHSH and LQKENI. V lost 0 bases to trimming and J lost 8 bases; unmatched junction nucleotides: 7. The CDR3 length is 15 residues. The CDR3 here is CASSPPAGARDEQFF. CDR3 nucleotides: TGTGCCAGCTCACCACCCGCGGGAGCAAGGGATGAGCAGTTCTTC.

The chain carries TRBV30 and TRBJ1-6; the D gene is possibly TRBD1 (6 bases). V lost 4 bases and J lost 1, with 11 bases in between. Germline V CDR1 and CDR2: GTSNPN, SVGIG (reference sequence). The CDR3 extends over 15 amino acids. The CDR3 loop is CAWTGQGSYNSPLHF. The CDR3 DNA follows: TGTGCCTGGACGGGACAAGGGTCCTATAATTCACCCCTCCACTTT.

To note about this clone: Other DNA sequences of this sample code for an identical CDR3. This chain links TRBV7-9 with TRBJ2-3; tentatively, D is TRBD2 (6 bases). Trimming removed 3 bases at V and 0 bases at J, with 7 bases between. Germline V gene lookup returns CDR1 SEHNR and CDR2 FQNEAQ (reference sequence). The CDR3 covers 14 residues. CDR3 loop: CASSLEGSTDTQYF. The CDR3 nucleotides read TGTGCCAGCAGCTTGGAGGGTAGCACAGATACGCAGTATTTT.

The chain joins TRBV24-1 to TRBJ2-1, with 14 bases that match TRBD2. Germline lookup yields CDR1 KGHDR and CDR2 SFDVKD. Trimming removed 4 bases from V and 9 bases from J; junction bases left unmatched: 7. The CDR3 length is 16 residues. The CDR3 is CATSDGTSGRRGEQFF. The CDR3 DNA reads TGTGCCACCAGTGACGGGACTAGCGGGAGAAGAGGTGAGCAGTTCTTC.